This T cell receptor (beta chain) was observed in a study of T-cell reconstitution after alpha-beta-depleted transplantation in children. The CDR3 covers 15 residues. Per germline, CDR1 SGHVS and CDR2 FQNEAQ. Trimming shortened V by 5 bases and J by 0 bases, and 14 bases separated the two germline ends. Construction of the TCRbeta library involved unique molecular identifiers. Each CDR3 protein is one row after TCRdb ran MiXCR on the PCR reads. The table lists about 260,000 distinct CDR3 sequences, more than 9% of them singletons. This clonotype showed up many times. The chain couples TRBV7-8 to TRBJ2-7; no clear D. This receptor was taken from a male patient under 10 years old who had a stem cell transplant for chronic granulomatous disease, so the T cells may come from the graft donor. Specimen: peripheral blood, collected 180 days after TCRalphabeta/CD19-depleted stem cell transplant. CDR3 bases: TGTGCCAGCAGCCCCCCCGGCGGAAGCTCCTACGAGCAGTACTTC. Its protein is CASSPPGGSSYEQYF.